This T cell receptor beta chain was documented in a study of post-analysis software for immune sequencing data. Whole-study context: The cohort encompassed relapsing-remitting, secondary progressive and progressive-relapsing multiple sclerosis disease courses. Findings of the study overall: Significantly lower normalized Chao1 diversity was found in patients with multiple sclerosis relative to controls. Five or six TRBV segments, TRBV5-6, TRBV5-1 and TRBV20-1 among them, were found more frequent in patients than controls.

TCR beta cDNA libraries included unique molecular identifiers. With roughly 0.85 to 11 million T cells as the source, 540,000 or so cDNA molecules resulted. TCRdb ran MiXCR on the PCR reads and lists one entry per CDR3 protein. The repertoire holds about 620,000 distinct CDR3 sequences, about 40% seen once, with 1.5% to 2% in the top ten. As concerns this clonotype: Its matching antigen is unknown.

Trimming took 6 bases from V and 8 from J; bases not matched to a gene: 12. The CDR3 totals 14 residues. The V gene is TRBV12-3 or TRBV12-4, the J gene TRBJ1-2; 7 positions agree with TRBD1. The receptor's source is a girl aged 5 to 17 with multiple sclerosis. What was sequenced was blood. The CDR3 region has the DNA TGTGCCAGCAGCCGGAGCTCGACAGGGTTCGGCTACACCTTC. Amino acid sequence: CASSRSSTGFGYTF.